The subject of this entry is one T cell receptor beta chain. The CDR3 is 15 amino acids. Germline V gene sequence: CDR1 SGHDT, CDR2 YYEEEE. Trimming took off 2 bases at V and 8 bases at J, with 19 bases between the two ends. The data belong to a study of blood T cells in healthy people across ages. Total RNA, at least 5.5 micrograms per sample, came from PBMCs. Through a sample-barcoded 5' primer and a J-beta primer mix, a second PCR was run for roughly 6 to 12 cycles. One entry per CDR3 protein, called by TCRdb with MiXCR from the 5' RACE reads. The table has 1,500,000 or so distinct CDR3 sequences, 40% to 45% seen once; the top ten hold over 3.5%.

Sequenced material: blood. The receptor's source is a woman under 30 in good health. The chain employs TRBV5-6 and TRBJ1-2; possible D gene TRBD1, 5 bases. CDR3: CASSLGHVRTQGYTF. CDR3 in DNA: TGTGCCAGCAGCTTAGGACATGTCCGAACTCAGGGCTACACCTTC.